These 3 T cell receptor beta chains originate from one sample sequenced in a study of blood T cells in healthy people across ages. Primers used in a second PCR of roughly 7 to 12 cycles were a sample-barcoded 5' primer and a J-beta primer mix. MiXCR was run by TCRdb on the 5' RACE reads, yielding one entry per CDR3 protein. Of 600,000 to 650,000 distinct CDR3 sequences listed, roughly 53% are singletons. The sequenced material came from blood. These receptor sequences come from a man aged 55 to 69 in good health.

This clonotype showed up just a few times. This chain connects TRBV4-2 to TRBJ2-1; 10 positions agree with TRBD1. With 4 bases clipped from V and 6 bases from J, the junction kept 9 bases outside the gene matches. Germline values: CDR1 LGHNA, CDR2 YNFKEQ. The CDR3 has 16 amino acids. CDR3 in amino acids: CASSRSGTGAANEQFF. The CDR3 DNA is TGTGCCAGCAGCCGAAGCGGGACAGGGGCCGCCAATGAGCAGTTCTTC.

The CDR3 protein is CASSRGTGSDGYTF. CDR3 coding DNA: TGTGCCAGCAGTAGAGGGACAGGTTCGGATGGCTACACCTTC. This chain links TRBV6-5 with TRBJ1-2; TRBD1 matches 8 bases. The germline V gene has CDR1 MNHEY and CDR2 SVGAGI. The CDR3 contains 14 residues. J lost 6 bases, V lost 5 bases, and 8 bases had no gene match.

The table lists this clonotype with a few counts. The chain uses TRBV5-1 and TRBJ2-1, with D unclear. Per the germline V gene, CDR1 is SGHRS and CDR2 is YFSETQ. The V end was cut by 0 bases, the J end by 0 bases, with 10 bases between. CDR3 length: 16 amino acids. CDR3 loop: CASSLDQASSYNEQFF. In nucleotides, the CDR3 is TGCGCCAGCAGCTTGGACCAGGCCAGCTCCTACAATGAGCAGTTCTTC. Using reference TRBV5-1 and TRBJ2-1 for the parts outside the CDR3, the full variable domain is KAGVTQTPRYLIKTRGQQVTLSCSPISGHRSVSWYQQTPGQGLQFLFEYFSETQRNKGNFPGRFSGRQFSNSRSEMNVSTLELGDSALYLCASSLDQASSYNEQFFGPGTRLTVL.